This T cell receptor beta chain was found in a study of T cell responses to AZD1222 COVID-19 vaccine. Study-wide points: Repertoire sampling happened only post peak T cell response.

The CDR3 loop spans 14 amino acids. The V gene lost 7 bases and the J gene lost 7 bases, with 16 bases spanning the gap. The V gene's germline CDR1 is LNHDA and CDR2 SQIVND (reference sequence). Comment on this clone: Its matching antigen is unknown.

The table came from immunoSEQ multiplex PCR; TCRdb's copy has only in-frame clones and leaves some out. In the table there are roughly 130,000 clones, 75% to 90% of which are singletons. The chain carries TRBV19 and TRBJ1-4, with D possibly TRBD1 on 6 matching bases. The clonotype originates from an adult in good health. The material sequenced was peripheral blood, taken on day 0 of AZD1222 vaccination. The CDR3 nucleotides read TGTGCCAGTAACCCGAACAGGGTTAGTGAAAAACTGTTTTTT. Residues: CASNPNRVSEKLFF. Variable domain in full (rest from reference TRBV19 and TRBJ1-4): DGGITQSPKYLFRKEGQNVTLSCEQNLNHDAMYWYRQDPGQGLRLIYYSQIVNDFQKGDIAEGYSVSREKKESFPLTVTSAQKNPTAFYLCASNPNRVSEKLFFGSGTQLSVL.